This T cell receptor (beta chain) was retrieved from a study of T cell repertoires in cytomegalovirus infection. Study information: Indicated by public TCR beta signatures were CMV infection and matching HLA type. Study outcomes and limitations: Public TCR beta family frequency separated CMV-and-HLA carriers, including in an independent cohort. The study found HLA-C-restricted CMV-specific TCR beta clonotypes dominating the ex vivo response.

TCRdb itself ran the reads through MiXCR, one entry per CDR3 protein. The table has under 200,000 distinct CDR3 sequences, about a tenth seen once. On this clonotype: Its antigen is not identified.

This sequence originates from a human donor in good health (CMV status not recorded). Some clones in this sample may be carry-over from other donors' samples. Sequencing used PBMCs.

DNA of the CDR3: TGTGCCAGCCAACAGGGTTTCTCTGAAGCTTTCTTT. It encodes CASQQGFSEAFF. The J gene is TRBJ1-1, the V gene TRBV27; weak D call: TRBD1 (6 bases). The germline V and J ends were trimmed by 8 bases and 6 bases, with 13 bases remaining between them. The length of the CDR3 is 12 residues. Germline V CDR1 and CDR2: MNHEY, SMNVEV (reference sequence).